This TCR beta chain was captured in a study of T cells after yellow fever vaccination. Turning to the study itself: It was SMART-Seq v4 Ultra Low Input that prepared the fractions with low cell numbers.

MiXCR was run by TCRdb on the 5' RACE reads, yielding one entry per CDR3 protein. The table lists 500,000 to 650,000 distinct CDR3 sequences, roughly 17% of them singletons. The trim removed 3 bases at V and 4 bases at J, leaving 7 bases unmatched. Germline assignment: CDR1 LNHDA and CDR2 SQIVND (reference sequence). This CDR3 has 18 amino acids. The receptor was derived from a man between 18 and 29 years old who received the YFV17D yellow fever vaccine. Here the sequenced sample was PBMCs, taken around 5 days after the first yellow fever vaccination. V usage is TRBV19 and J usage is TRBJ2-1, with 15 positions matching TRBD2. CDR3 amino acids: CASSIGTSGGYLYNEQFF. In DNA form, the CDR3 reads TGTGCCAGTAGTATCGGGACTAGCGGGGGGTATCTGTACAATGAGCAGTTCTTC.